This note documents a single TCR beta chain sequence. Time point: newly diagnosed GD, antithyroid drugs for less than 3 months. There was RNA extracted from PBMCs, and the TCR library was made from it. The CDR3 runs to 14 residues. V was clipped by 8 bases and J by 5 bases, with 18 bases between them. Per germline, CDR1 SNHLY and CDR2 FYNNEI. iRepertoire HTBI primers and Arm-PCR of CDR3 regions built TCR beta libraries. TCRdb independently ran MiXCR on the multiplex PCR reads; one entry per CDR3 protein. Here the sample spans about 530,000 distinct CDR3 sequences, 15% to 20% being singletons. This entry is derived from a study of regulatory T cells in long-lasting Graves disease. The same data also contributed to another study, on T cells in Graves' hyperthyroidism and ophthalmopathy. That report adds: Most clonotypes that expanded in the thyroid above 0.001 also showed up in blood. Separating ophthalmopathy from stable hyperthyroidism was achieved by a 13 V-J model.

This chain joins TRBV2 and TRBJ1-1, with unresolved D. The source material was peripheral blood mononuclear cells (PBMCs), sampled at new diagnosis, from a patient treated with antithyroid drugs. The sequence was obtained from a woman aged 40 to 65 with Graves disease. CDR3 in amino acids: CASLIRTGITEAFF. As DNA, the CDR3 is TGTGCCAGCCTCATAAGGACGGGGATAACTGAAGCTTTCTTT.